This TCR beta chain was identified in a study of blood T cell repertoires in COVID-19. Losses at the gene ends were 0 bases for V and 3 bases for J; bases not matched to a gene: 14. The CDR3 has 20 amino acids. CDR1 and CDR2 (germline): LGHNT, FRNRAP. Here immunoSEQ multiplex PCR was the method, and the copy in TCRdb shows in-frame clones only, minus some. Altogether around 480,000 clones are present, about 91% being singletons, with the ten largest covering 10% to 15%. The V call is TRBV12-5, the J call TRBJ2-2; 9 bases map to TRBD2. The sample was peripheral blood. The TCR originated in a woman aged 45-65 years with COVID-19, enrolled during active disease. The CDR3 here is CASGLVLGFGGGADTGELFF. CDR3 sequence (DNA): TGTGCTAGTGGTTTGGTACTGGGGTTTGGCGGGGGGGCCGACACCGGGGAGCTGTTTTTT.